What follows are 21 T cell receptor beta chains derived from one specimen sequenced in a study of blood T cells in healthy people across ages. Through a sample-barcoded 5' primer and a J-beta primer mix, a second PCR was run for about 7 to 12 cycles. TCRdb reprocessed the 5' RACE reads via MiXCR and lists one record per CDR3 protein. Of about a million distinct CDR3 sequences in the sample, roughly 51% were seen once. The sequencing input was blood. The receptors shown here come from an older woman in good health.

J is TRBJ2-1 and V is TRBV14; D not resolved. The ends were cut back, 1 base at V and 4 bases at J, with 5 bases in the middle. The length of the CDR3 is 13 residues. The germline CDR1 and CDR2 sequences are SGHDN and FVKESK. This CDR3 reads CASSQATYNEQFF. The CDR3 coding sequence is TGTGCCAGCAGCCAAGCTACATACAATGAGCAGTTCTTC.

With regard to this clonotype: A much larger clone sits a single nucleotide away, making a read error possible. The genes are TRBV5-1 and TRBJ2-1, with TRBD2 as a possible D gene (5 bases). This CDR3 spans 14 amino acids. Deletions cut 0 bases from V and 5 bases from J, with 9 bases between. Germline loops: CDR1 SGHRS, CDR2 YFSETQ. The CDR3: CASSLDGVHNEQFF. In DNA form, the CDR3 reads TGCGCCAGCAGCTTGGACGGGGTTCACAATGAGCAGTTCTTC.

CDR3 DNA: TGTGCCAGCAGTCGCGAACCCCCTGGGGCTGAAGCTTTCTTT. It yields the protein CASSREPPGAEAFF. V gene TRBV27 combines with J gene TRBJ1-1; D not resolved. CDR3 length: 14 amino acids. Germline CDR1 reads MNHEY; CDR2 reads SMNVEV (reference sequence). V lost 5 bases, J lost 6 bases, and 16 bases lay in between.

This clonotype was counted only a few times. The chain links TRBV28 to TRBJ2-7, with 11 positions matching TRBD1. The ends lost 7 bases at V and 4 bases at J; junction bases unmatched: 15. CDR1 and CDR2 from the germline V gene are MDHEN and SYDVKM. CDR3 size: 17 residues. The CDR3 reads CASISTTTDRGRYEQYF. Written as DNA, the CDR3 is TGTGCCAGCATTAGTACCACAACGGACAGGGGGCGGTACGAGCAGTACTTC.

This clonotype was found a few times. The CDR3 sequence is CSAQQRGSADTQYF. The CDR3 nucleotides read TGCAGTGCACAACAACGCGGGAGTGCAGATACGCAGTATTTT. The J gene is TRBJ2-3, the V gene TRBV20-1; 7 bases align to TRBD2. Germline CDR1 DFQATT, CDR2 SNEGSKA (reference sequence). V was clipped by 6 bases and J by 4 bases; unmatched bases: 10. This CDR3 contains 14 residues.

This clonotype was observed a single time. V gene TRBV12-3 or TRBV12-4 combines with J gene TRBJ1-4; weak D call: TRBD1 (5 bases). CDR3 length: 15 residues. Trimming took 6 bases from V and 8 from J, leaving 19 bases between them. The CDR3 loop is CASRGRGGPGEKLFF. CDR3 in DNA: TGTGCCAGCAGAGGACGGGGGGGACCAGGGGAAAAACTGTTTTTT.

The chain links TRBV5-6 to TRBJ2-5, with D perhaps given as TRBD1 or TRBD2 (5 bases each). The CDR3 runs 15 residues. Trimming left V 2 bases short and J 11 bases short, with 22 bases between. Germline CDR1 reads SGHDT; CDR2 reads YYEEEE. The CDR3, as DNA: TGTGCCAGCAGCTTCGGGACCGGGAAGGGCAATGAGCAGTACTTC. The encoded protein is CASSFGTGKGNEQYF.

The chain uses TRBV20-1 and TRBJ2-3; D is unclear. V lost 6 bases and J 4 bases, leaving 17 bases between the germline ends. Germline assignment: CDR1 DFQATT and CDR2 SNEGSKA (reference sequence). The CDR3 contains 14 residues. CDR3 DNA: TGCAGTGCCCCTCCGCAGGTCTGGTCAGATACGCAGTATTTT. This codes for CSAPPQVWSDTQYF.

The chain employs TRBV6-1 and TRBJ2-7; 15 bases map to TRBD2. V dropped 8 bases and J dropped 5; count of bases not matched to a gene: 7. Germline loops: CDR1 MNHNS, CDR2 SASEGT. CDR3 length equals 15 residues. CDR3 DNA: TGTGCCAGCGGTCCGGGACTAGCGGGAGGTAACGAGCAGTACTTC. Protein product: CASGPGLAGGNEQYF.

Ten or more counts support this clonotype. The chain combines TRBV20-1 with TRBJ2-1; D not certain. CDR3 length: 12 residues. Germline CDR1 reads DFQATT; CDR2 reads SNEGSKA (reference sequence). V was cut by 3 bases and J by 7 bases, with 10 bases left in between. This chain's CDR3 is CSARGMSNEQFF. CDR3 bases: TGCAGTGCTAGGGGGATGTCAAATGAGCAGTTCTTC.

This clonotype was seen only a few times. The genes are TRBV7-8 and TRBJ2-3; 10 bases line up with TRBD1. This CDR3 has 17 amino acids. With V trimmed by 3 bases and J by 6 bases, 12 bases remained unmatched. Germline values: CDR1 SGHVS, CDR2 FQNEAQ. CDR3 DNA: TGTGCCAGCAGCTTCCTCGGGGGACAGGGGTGGACGGATACGCAGTATTTT. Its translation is CASSFLGGQGWTDTQYF.

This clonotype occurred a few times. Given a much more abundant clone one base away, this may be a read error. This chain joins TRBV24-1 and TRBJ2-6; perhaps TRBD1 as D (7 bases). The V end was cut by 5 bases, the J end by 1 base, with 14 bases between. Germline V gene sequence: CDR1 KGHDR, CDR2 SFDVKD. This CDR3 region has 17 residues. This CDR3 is CATSARQGGSGANVLTF. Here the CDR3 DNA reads TGTGCCACCAGTGCGAGGCAGGGGGGTTCTGGGGCCAACGTCCTGACTTTC.

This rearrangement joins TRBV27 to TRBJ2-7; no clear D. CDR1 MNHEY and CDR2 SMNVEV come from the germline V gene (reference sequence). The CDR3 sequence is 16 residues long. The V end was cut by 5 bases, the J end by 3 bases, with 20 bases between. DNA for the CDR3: TGTGCCAGCAGTCGCAGCCTCGGGCCTCTCGGCTACGAGCAGTACTTC. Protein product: CASSRSLGPLGYEQYF.

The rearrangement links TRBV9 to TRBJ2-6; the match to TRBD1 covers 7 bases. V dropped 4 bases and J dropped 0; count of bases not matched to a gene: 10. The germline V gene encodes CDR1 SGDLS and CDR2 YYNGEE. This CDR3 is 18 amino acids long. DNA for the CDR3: TGTGCCAGCAGCCCCCGGACAGGCTTGAGCTCTGGGGCCAACGTCCTGACTTTC. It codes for CASSPRTGLSSGANVLTF.

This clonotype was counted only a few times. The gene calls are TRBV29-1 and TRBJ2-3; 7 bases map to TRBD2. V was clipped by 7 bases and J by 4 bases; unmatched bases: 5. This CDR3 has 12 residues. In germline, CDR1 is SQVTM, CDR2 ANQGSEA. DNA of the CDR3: TGCAGCGCTGGGGGGGACTCAGATACGCAGTATTTT. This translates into CSAGGDSDTQYF.

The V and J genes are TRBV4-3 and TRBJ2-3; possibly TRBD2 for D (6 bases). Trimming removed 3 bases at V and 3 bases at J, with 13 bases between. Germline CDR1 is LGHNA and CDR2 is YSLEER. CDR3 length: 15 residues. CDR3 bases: TGCGCCAGCAGCCAGAGACTAGTGGGAACAGATACGCAGTATTTT. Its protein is CASSQRLVGTDTQYF.

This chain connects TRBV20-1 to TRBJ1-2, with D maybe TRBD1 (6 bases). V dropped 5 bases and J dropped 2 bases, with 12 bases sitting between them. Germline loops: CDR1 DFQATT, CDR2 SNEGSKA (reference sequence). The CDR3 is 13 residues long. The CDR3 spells CSAYIGGNYGYTF. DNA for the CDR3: TGCAGTGCTTATATCGGGGGCAACTATGGCTACACCTTC.

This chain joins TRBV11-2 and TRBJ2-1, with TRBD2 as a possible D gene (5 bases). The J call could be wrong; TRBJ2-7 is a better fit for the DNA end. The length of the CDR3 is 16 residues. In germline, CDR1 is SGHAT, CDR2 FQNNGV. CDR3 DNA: TGTGCCAGCAGCTTAGTGTCGGGGAGCTCCTACAATGAGCAGTACTTC. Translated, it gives CASSLVSGSSYNEQYF.

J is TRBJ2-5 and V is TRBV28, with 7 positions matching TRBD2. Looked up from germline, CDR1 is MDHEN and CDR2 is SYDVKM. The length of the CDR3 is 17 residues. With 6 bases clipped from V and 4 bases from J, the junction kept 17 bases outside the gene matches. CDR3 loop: CASSNRFGAGEGETQYF. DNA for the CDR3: TGTGCCAGCAGCAATAGATTTGGGGCGGGAGAGGGAGAGACCCAGTACTTC.

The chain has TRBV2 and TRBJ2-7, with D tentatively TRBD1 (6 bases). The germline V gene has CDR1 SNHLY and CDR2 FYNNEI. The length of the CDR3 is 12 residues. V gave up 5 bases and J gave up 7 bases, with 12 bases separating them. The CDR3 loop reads CASSRQATEQYF. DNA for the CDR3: TGTGCCAGCAGTAGACAGGCTACGGAGCAGTACTTC.

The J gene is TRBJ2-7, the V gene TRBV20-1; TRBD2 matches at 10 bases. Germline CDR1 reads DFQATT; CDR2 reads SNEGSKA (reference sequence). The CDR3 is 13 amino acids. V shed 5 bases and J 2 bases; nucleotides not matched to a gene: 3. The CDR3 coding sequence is TGCAGTGCTTCCGGGACTAGCGCCTACGAGCAGTACTTC. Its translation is CSASGTSAYEQYF.